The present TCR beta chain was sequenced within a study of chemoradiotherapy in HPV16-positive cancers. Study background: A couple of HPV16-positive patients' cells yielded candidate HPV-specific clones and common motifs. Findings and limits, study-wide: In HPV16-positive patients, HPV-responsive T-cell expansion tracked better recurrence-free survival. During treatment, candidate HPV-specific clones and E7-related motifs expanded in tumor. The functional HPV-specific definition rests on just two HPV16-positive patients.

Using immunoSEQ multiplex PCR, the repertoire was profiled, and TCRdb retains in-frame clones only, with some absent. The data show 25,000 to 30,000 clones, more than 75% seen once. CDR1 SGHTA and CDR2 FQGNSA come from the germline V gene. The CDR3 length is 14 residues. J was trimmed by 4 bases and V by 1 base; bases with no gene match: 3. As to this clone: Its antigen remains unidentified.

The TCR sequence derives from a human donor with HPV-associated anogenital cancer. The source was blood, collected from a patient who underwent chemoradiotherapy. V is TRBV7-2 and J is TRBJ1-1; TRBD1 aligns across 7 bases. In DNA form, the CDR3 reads TGTGCCAGCAGCTTAGAAAGGGGGCCCACTGAAGCTTTCTTT. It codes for CASSLERGPTEAFF.